This TCR beta chain was sequenced during a study of T cell responses to AZD1222 COVID-19 vaccine. Remarks on this clone: Its matching antigen is unknown.

Trimming removed 5 bases at V and 10 bases at J, with 12 bases between. CDR3 size: 12 residues. Germline values: CDR1 SGHTA, CDR2 FQGTGA. Sequencing was performed with immunoSEQ multiplex PCR; in TCRdb, only in-frame clones are kept and a portion is missing. This table holds 100,000 to 150,000 clones, more than 75% found once. Study observations and caveats: White British ancestry dominated among donors, who included more females, and clonal diversity was possibly underestimated.

Specimen: peripheral blood, collected 28 days after the second AZD1222 dose. The source of this sequence is an adult who received the AZD1222 COVID-19 vaccine. The rearrangement uses TRBV7-3 and TRBJ2-1; D may be TRBD2 (6 bases). The CDR3 here is CASSNYAGEQFF. CDR3 nucleotide sequence: TGTGCCAGCAGCAATTACGCGGGGGAGCAGTTCTTC.